This T cell receptor (beta chain) originates from a study of T cell changes during pregnancy in multiple sclerosis. This clone was found once. The table came from immunoSEQ multiplex PCR; TCRdb's copy has only in-frame clones and leaves some out. Of roughly 90,000 clones in the sample, 94% were seen once. This sample comprised peripheral blood, obtained in the third trimester of pregnancy. The clonotype originates from a female donor with multiple sclerosis, enrolled in a pregnancy study.

The CDR3 sequence: CSVASSVETQYF. CDR3 in DNA: TGCAGCGTTGCATCCTCAGTAGAGACCCAGTACTTC. J is TRBJ2-5 and V is TRBV29-1; D ambiguous. The CDR3 loop spans 12 amino acids. Looked up from germline, CDR1 is SQVTM and CDR2 is ANQGSEA. Trimming pared 4 bases from V and 4 bases from J, leaving 10 bases between.